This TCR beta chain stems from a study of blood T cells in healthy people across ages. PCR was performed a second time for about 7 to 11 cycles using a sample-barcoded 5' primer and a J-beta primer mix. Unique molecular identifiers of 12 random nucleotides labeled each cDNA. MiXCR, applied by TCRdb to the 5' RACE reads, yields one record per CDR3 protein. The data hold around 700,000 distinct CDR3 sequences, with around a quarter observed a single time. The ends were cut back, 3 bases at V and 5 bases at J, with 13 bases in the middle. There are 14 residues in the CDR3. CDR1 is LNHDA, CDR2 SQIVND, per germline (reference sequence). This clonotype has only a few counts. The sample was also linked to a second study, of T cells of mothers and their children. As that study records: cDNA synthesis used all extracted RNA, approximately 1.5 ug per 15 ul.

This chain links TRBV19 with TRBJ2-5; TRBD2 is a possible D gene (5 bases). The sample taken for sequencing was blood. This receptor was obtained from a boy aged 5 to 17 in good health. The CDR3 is CASSIGAGFETQYF. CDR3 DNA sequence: TGTGCCAGTAGTATTGGCGCGGGCTTCGAGACCCAGTACTTC.